This T cell receptor (beta chain) was recorded in a study of T cells in Graves' hyperthyroidism and ophthalmopathy. General observations from the study: Blood samples included most of the expanded thyroid clonotypes exceeding 0.001.

V lost 3 bases and J lost 5; bases outside the gene matches: 9. Germline CDR1 reads GTSNPN; CDR2 reads SVGIG (reference sequence). The CDR3 is 14 residues long. Amplification targeted TCR beta CDR3 regions from RNA transcripts. The TCR CDR3 first-round RT-PCR relied on the HTBI primer set. TCRdb called the multiplex PCR reads again in MiXCR, with one record for every CDR3 protein. The table includes about half a million distinct CDR3 sequences, around 21% detected once. Regarding this clonotype: The antigen is not known.

An absence of ophthalmopathy progression within 18 months meant stable Graves' hyperthyroidism. This TCR was sampled from a young man with Graves' hyperthyroidism. The sequencing input was blood. The chain combines TRBV30 with TRBJ1-1; 7 nucleotides match TRBD1. DNA for the CDR3: TGTGCCTGGAGCCGCTACAGGGGAGAGACTGAAGCTTTCTTT. This translates into CAWSRYRGETEAFF.